The clone carrying this T cell receptor beta chain showed up just a few times. Its antigen is currently unknown. In a library made to pick up alpha chains, this beta chain is a stray read with a size that means little. This sample is part of a study of spatial heterogeneity in lung cancer. Time point specified: sample taken at primary tumor resection. Tumor, nontumor lung or frozen PBMC supplied whole RNA, sequenced without sorting. TCRdb fed the 5' RACE reads into MiXCR, producing one record per CDR3 protein. The sample has roughly 17,000 distinct CDR3 sequences; roughly 9% are singletons. Germline trimming cut 7 bases from V and 4 bases from J; bases unmatched to any gene: 3. Germline V gene sequence: CDR1 SQVTM, CDR2 ANQGSEA. The CDR3 is made up of 12 amino acids. Study-wide results and limits: Mutation counts in tumors were tracked by counts of expanded intratumoral alpha and beta TCRs.

This sample comprised lung tumor tissue, obtained at surgery. This TCR came from a female donor with early-stage non-small cell lung cancer. The genes are TRBV29-1 and TRBJ1-1; TRBD1 agrees at 10 bases. This CDR3 is CSARQGATEAFF. The DNA of the CDR3 is TGCAGCGCTCGACAGGGGGCCACTGAAGCTTTCTTT.